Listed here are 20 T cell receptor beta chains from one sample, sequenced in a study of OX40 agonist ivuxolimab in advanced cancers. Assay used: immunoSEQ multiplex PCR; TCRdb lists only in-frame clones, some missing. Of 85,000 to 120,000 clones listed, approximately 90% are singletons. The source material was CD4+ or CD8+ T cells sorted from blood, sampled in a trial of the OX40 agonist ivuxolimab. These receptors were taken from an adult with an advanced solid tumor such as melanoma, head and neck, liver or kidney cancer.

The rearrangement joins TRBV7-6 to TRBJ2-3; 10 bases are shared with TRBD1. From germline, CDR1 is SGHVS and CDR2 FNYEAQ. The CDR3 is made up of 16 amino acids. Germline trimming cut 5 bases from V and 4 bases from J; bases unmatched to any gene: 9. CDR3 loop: CASSQRQGATADTQYF. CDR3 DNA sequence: TGTGCCAGCAGCCAACGACAGGGGGCTACGGCAGATACGCAGTATTTT. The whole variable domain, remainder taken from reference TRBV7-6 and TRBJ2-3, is GAGVSQSPRYKVTKRGQDVALRCDPISGHVSLYWYRQALGQGPEFLTYFNYEAQQDKSGLPNDRFSAERPEGSISTLTIQRTEQRDSAMYRCASSQRQGATADTQYFGPGTRLTVL.

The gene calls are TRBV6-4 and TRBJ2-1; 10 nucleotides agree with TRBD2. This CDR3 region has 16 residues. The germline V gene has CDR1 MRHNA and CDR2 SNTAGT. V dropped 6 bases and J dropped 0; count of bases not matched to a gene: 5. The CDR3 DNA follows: TGTGCCAGCAGCTTTAGCGGGGGGTTCTCCTACAATGAGCAGTTCTTC. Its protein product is CASSFSGGFSYNEQFF.

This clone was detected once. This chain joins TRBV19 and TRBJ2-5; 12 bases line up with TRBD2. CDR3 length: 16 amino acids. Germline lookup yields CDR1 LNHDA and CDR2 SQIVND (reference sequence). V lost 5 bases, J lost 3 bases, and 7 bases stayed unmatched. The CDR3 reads CASSLRTSGVKETQYF. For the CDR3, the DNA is TGTGCCAGTAGTCTCCGGACTAGCGGGGTAAAAGAGACCCAGTACTTC.

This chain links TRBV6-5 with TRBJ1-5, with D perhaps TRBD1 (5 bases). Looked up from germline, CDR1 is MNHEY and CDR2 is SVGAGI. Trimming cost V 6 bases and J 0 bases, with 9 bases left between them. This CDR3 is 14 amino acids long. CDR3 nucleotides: TGTGCCAGCAGCGCGACAGATAGCAATCAGCCCCAGCATTTT. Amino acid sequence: CASSATDSNQPQHF.

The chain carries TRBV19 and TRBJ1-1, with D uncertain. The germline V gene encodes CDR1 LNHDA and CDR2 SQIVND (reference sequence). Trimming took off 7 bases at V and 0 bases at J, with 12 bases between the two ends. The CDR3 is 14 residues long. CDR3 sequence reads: CASTYRTLNTEAFF. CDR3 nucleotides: TGTGCCAGTACTTACCGGACCCTGAACACTGAAGCTTTCTTT.

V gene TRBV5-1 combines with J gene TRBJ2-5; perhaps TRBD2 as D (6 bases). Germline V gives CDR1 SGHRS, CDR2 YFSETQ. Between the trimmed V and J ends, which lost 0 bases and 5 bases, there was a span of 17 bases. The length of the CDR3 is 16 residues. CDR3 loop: CASSLAGAGTSETQYF. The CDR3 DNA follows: TGCGCCAGCAGCTTGGCCGGGGCGGGGACTTCGGAGACCCAGTACTTC.

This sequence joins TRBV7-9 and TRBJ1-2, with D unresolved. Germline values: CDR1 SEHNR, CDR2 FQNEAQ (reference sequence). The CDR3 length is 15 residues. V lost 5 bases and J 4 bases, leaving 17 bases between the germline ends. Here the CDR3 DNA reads TGTGCCAGCAGCCTCCCTCAGCCGGAAATCTATGGCTACACCTTC. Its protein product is CASSLPQPEIYGYTF. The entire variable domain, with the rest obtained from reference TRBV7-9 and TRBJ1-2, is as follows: DTGVSQNPRHKITKRGQNVTFRCDPISEHNRLYWYRQTLGQGPEFLTYFQNEAQLEKSRLLSDRFSAERPKGSFSTLEIQRTEQGDSAMYLCASSLPQPEIYGYTFGSGTRLTVV.

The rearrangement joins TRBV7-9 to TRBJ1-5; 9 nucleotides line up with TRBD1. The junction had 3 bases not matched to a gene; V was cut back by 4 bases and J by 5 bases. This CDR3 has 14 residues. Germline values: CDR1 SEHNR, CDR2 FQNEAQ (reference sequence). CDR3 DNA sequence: TGTGCCAGCAGCTCCAGACAGGGGGATCAGCCCCAGCATTTT. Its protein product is CASSSRQGDQPQHF.

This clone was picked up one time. CDR3 nucleotide sequence: TGTGCCAGTAGTATAGCGGGGGCTGGCTACACCTTC. Protein sequence: CASSIAGAGYTF. The J gene is TRBJ1-2, the V gene TRBV19; D perhaps matches TRBD1 (6 bases). V was shortened by 1 base and J by 7 bases, with 7 bases between the two germline ends. CDR3 size: 12 residues. Per the germline V gene, CDR1 is LNHDA and CDR2 is SQIVND (reference sequence).

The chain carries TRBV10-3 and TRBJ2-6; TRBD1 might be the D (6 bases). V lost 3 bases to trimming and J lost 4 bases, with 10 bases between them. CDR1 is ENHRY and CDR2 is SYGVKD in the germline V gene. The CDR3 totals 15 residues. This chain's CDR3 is CAISDTGKGANVLTF. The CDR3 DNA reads TGTGCCATCAGTGATACAGGGAAAGGGGCCAACGTCCTGACTTTC.

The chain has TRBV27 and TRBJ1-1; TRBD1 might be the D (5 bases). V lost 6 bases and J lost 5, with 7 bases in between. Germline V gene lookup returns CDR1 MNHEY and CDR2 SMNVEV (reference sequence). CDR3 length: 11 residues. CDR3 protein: CASRGRTEAFF. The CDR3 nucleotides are TGTGCCAGCAGGGGGCGGACTGAAGCTTTCTTT.

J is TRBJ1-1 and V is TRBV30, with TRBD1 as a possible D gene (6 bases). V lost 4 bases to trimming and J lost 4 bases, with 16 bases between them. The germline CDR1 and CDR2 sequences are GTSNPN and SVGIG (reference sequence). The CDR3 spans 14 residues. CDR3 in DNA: TGTGCCTGGACGCTAGGGGGTTTTGGCACTGAAGCTTTCTTT. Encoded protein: CAWTLGGFGTEAFF.

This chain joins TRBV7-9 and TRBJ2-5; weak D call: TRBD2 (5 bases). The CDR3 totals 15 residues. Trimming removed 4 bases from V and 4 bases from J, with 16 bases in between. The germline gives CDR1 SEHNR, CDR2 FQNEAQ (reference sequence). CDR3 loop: CASSSGLGSAETQYF. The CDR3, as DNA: TGTGCCAGCAGCTCGGGGTTGGGGTCGGCAGAGACCCAGTACTTC.

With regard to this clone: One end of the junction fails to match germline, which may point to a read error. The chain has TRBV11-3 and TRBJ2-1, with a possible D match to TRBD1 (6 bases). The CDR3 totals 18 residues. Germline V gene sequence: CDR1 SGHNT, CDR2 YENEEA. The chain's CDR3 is CASSIDNRRQADHNEQFF. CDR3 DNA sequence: TGTGCCAGCAGCATAGATAACCGAAGACAGGCCGATCACAATGAGCAGTTCTTC.

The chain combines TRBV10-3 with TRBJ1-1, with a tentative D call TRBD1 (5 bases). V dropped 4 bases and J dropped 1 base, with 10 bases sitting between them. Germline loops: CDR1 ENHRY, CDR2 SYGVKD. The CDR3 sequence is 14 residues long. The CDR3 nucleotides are TGTGCCATCAGTGTACAGGCCACGAACACTGAAGCTTTCTTT. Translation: CAISVQATNTEAFF.

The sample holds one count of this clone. CDR3 loop: CASSDSARGNEQFF. The CDR3, as DNA: TGTGCCAGCAGTGACTCTGCCCGAGGCAATGAGCAGTTCTTC. The V and J genes are TRBV6-4 and TRBJ2-1; no definite D call. V gave up 0 bases and J gave up 6 bases, with 9 bases separating them. This CDR3 is 14 amino acids long. The germline gives CDR1 MRHNA, CDR2 SNTAGT.

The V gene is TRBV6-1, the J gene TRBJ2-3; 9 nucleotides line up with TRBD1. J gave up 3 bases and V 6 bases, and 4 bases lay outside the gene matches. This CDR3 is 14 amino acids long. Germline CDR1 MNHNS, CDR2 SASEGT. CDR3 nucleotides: TGTGCCAGCAGGGGGGACAGGGTTACAGATACGCAGTATTTT. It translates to CASRGDRVTDTQYF.

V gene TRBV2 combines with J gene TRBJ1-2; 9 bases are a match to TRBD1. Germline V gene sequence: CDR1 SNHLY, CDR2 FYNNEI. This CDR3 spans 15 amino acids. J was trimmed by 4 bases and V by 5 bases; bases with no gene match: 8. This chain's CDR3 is CASSLARQGGYGYTF. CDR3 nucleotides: TGTGCCAGCAGTCTCGCCCGACAGGGGGGCTATGGCTACACCTTC.

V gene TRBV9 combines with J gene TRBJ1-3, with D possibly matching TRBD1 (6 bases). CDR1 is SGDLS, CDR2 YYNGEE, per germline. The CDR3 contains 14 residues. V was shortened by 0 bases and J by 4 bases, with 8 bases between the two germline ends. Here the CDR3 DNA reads TGTGCCAGCAGCGTAGGACAGGAGGGAAACACCATATATTTT. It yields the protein CASSVGQEGNTIYF.

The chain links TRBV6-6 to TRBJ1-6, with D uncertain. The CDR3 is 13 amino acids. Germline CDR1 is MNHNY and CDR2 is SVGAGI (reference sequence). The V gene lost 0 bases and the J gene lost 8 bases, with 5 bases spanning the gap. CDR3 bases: TGTGCCAGCAGTTACTCCCCGGATTCACCCCTCCACTTT. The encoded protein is CASSYSPDSPLHF.